The 25 T cell receptor beta chains reported below all come from one sample, sequenced in a study of OX40 agonist ivuxolimab in advanced cancers. Only in-frame clones appear in the TCRdb table, and some are missing; sequencing was by immunoSEQ multiplex PCR. The repertoire holds 37,000 or so clones, roughly 80% seen once, with less than 40% in the top ten. This specimen was CD4+ or CD8+ T cells sorted from blood, taken in a trial of the OX40 agonist ivuxolimab. These receptors came from an adult with an advanced solid tumor such as melanoma, head and neck, liver or kidney cancer.

The chain's CDR3 is CASSIVGYTF. CDR3 bases: TGTGCCAGTAGTATAGTTGGCTACACCTTC. The chain combines TRBV19 with TRBJ1-2; D unresolved. There are 10 residues in the CDR3. Germline V gene lookup returns CDR1 LNHDA and CDR2 SQIVND (reference sequence). V lost 1 base to trimming and J lost 7 bases, with 1 base between them.

This sequence joins TRBV29-1 and TRBJ2-2, with D perhaps TRBD2 (6 bases). V shed 7 bases and J shed 0 bases, with 9 bases lying between them. The CDR3 loop spans 13 amino acids. Looked up from germline, CDR1 is SQVTM and CDR2 is ANQGSEA. CDR3 bases: TGCAGCGCCGCGGGGACGAACACCGGGGAGCTGTTTTTT. Its protein product is CSAAGTNTGELFF.

V gene TRBV19 combines with J gene TRBJ2-2, with a tentative D call TRBD2 (5 bases). The CDR3 has 15 residues. V was pared by 3 bases and J by 3 bases, with 11 bases between. CDR1 LNHDA and CDR2 SQIVND come from the germline V gene (reference sequence). The CDR3: CASSIEGKDTGELFF. As DNA, the CDR3 is TGTGCCAGTAGTATCGAGGGCAAGGACACCGGGGAGCTGTTTTTT.

CDR3: CASSPYNRDQPQHF. The CDR3 DNA is TGTGCCAGCTCACCCTATAACAGGGATCAGCCCCAGCATTTT. The chain joins TRBV18 to TRBJ1-5; D may be TRBD1 (6 bases). The length of the CDR3 is 14 residues. Germline CDR1 reads KGHSH; CDR2 reads LQKENI. Trimming pared 3 bases from V and 5 bases from J, leaving 11 bases between.

This rearrangement joins TRBV19 to TRBJ1-5; D gene unclear. The CDR3 totals 13 residues. V dropped 1 base and J dropped 6 bases, with 7 bases sitting between them. CDR1 and CDR2 (germline): LNHDA, SQIVND (reference sequence). CDR3 bases: TGTGCCAGTAGTATAGCTCAATTTCAGCCCCAGCATTTT. Protein sequence: CASSIAQFQPQHF.

This clone was recorded a few times. The chain joins TRBV12-5 to TRBJ2-5; a possible D gene is TRBD2 (5 bases). V was clipped by 1 base and J by 0 bases, with 6 bases between them. The CDR3 has 14 amino acids. Germline CDR1 reads LGHNT; CDR2 reads FRNRAP. The CDR3 sequence: CASGLGGYQETQYF. CDR3 nucleotide sequence: TGTGCTAGTGGTTTGGGAGGGTACCAAGAGACCCAGTACTTC.

The V and J genes are TRBV18 and TRBJ2-2; unclear D gene. Germline values: CDR1 KGHSH, CDR2 LQKENI. Trimming left V 2 bases short and J 6 bases short, with 13 bases between. This CDR3 is built from 15 residues. This CDR3 reads CASSPRRGAAGELFF. In nucleotides, the CDR3 is TGTGCCAGCTCACCAAGGCGAGGAGCCGCCGGGGAGCTGTTTTTT.

V gene TRBV5-1 combines with J gene TRBJ2-7, with TRBD1 identical over 7 bases. CDR1 is SGHRS, CDR2 YFSETQ, per germline. The V segment lost 3 bases and the J segment 7 bases; nucleotides outside the gene matches: 13. CDR3 length: 15 amino acids. CDR3 in DNA: TGCGCCAGCAGCTCACCTCCGGGACAGCCTACGGAGCAGTACTTC. Amino acids: CASSSPPGQPTEQYF.

This clone was seen a handful of times. The genes are TRBV19 and TRBJ2-7; TRBD2 matches 12 bases. Germline V gives CDR1 LNHDA, CDR2 SQIVND (reference sequence). CDR3 length equals 15 residues. After removal of 5 bases from V and 3 bases from J, the junction contained 5 bases not matched to a gene. The CDR3 nucleotides read TGTGCCAGTAGTCTCGGACTAGCGGGAAACTACGAGCAGTACTTC. Translation: CASSLGLAGNYEQYF.

V is TRBV7-8 and J is TRBJ1-6; TRBD1 matches at 7 bases. This CDR3 region has 15 residues. V was pared by 2 bases and J by 7 bases, with 5 bases of the junction left unmatched. Germline V CDR1 and CDR2: SGHVS, FQNEAQ. CDR3 in DNA: TGTGCCAGCAGCTTAAATACAGGGGCCAATTCACCCCTCCACTTT. It codes for CASSLNTGANSPLHF.

This clone occurred a few times. The chain couples TRBV19 to TRBJ1-6, with D hard to call. This CDR3 is 16 amino acids long. The germline V gene has CDR1 LNHDA and CDR2 SQIVND (reference sequence). The V gene lost 8 bases and the J gene lost 9 bases, with 23 bases spanning the gap. The CDR3 reads CASGAGGRRSGSPLHF. CDR3 nucleotides: TGTGCCAGTGGAGCCGGCGGAAGACGTTCGGGTTCACCCCTCCACTTT.

The chain uses TRBV6-6 and TRBJ1-1; D is uncertain. This CDR3 has 15 residues. V shed 1 base and J shed 1 base, with 10 bases lying between them. The germline V gene encodes CDR1 MNHNY and CDR2 SVGAGI (reference sequence). CDR3 in amino acids: CASSYLIPGNTEAFF. The CDR3 DNA reads TGTGCCAGCAGTTACTTAATTCCAGGGAACACTGAAGCTTTCTTT.

The J gene is TRBJ1-2, the V gene TRBV5-1; D not certain. V was shortened by 7 bases and J by 5 bases, with 15 bases between the two germline ends. The CDR3 length is 13 residues. Per the germline V gene, CDR1 is SGHRS and CDR2 is YFSETQ. The CDR3 is CASQPDGVYGYTF. In DNA form, the CDR3 reads TGCGCCAGCCAACCTGACGGCGTTTATGGCTACACCTTC.

By sample share, this clone is large. This rearrangement joins TRBV27 to TRBJ1-6; TRBD1 aligns across 7 bases. CDR1 is MNHEY, CDR2 SMNVEV, per germline (reference sequence). Trimming removed 2 bases from V and 1 base from J; junction bases left unmatched: 5. The CDR3 length is 17 residues. The DNA for the CDR3 is TGTGCCAGCAGTTTAAGGCCAGGGGGGTCCTATAATTCACCCCTCCACTTT. Its protein is CASSLRPGGSYNSPLHF.

This clone was detected a few times. The V gene is TRBV5-1, the J gene TRBJ2-2, with TRBD2 matching over 11 bases. CDR1 SGHRS and CDR2 YFSETQ come from the germline V gene. This CDR3 comprises 17 residues. V shed 0 bases, J shed 3 bases, and the junction held 4 bases outside the gene matches. Here the CDR3 reads CASSLDSGRADTGELFF. The DNA for the CDR3 is TGCGCCAGCAGCTTGGATAGCGGGAGGGCGGACACCGGGGAGCTGTTTTTT.

This sequence joins TRBV6-5 and TRBJ2-7; D gene uncertain. V lost 2 bases to trimming and J lost 3 bases, with 8 bases between them. The CDR3 has 13 amino acids. Germline CDR1 and CDR2: MNHEY and SVGAGI. CDR3 nucleotides: TGTGCCAGCAGTTACACTGTCAACTACGAGCAGTACTTC. Its translation: CASSYTVNYEQYF.

The chain employs TRBV6-6 and TRBJ1-5; 9 nucleotides match TRBD1. The CDR3 extends over 13 amino acids. J lost 7 bases, V lost 6 bases, and 4 bases had no gene match. CDR1 and CDR2 (germline): MNHNY, SVGAGI (reference sequence). CDR3 protein: CASRQGAGQPQHF. For the CDR3, the DNA is TGTGCCAGCAGACAGGGGGCAGGACAGCCCCAGCATTTT.

This chain uses TRBV9 with TRBJ2-7; a possible D gene is TRBD1 (6 bases). V lost 4 bases and J 0 bases, leaving 14 bases between the germline ends. This CDR3 region has 15 residues. Germline V lookup: CDR1 SGDLS, CDR2 YYNGEE. CDR3 residues: CASSPSGTSSYEQYF. For the CDR3, the DNA is TGTGCCAGCAGCCCATCCGGGACATCCTCCTACGAGCAGTACTTC.

The chain has TRBV19 and TRBJ2-3, with TRBD2 matching over 9 bases. V shed 6 bases and J 3 bases; nucleotides not matched to a gene: 7. This CDR3 region has 15 residues. CDR1 is LNHDA and CDR2 is SQIVND in the germline V gene (reference sequence). This chain's CDR3 is CASRELAGETDTQYF. CDR3 bases: TGTGCCAGTAGGGAATTAGCGGGAGAAACAGATACGCAGTATTTT.

The rearrangement joins TRBV6-6 to TRBJ2-3; the match to TRBD2 covers 8 bases. The CDR3 runs 13 residues. Germline V gene lookup returns CDR1 MNHNY and CDR2 SVGAGI (reference sequence). V shed 10 bases, J shed 4 bases, and the junction held 7 bases outside the gene matches. CDR3: CATREGAADTQYF. The CDR3 DNA follows: TGTGCCACCCGGGAGGGCGCGGCAGATACGCAGTATTTT.

The J gene is TRBJ2-1, the V gene TRBV11-2; 7 nucleotides match TRBD2. Germline CDR1 reads SGHAT; CDR2 reads FQNNGV. The CDR3 runs to 14 residues. Germline trimming cut 3 bases from V and 4 bases from J; bases unmatched to any gene: 3. Here the CDR3 reads CASSFAGEYNEQFF. The CDR3 bases are TGTGCCAGCAGCTTTGCGGGGGAATACAATGAGCAGTTCTTC.

The CDR3 sequence: CASSQEVTGRPTDTQYF. CDR3 DNA: TGCGCCAGCAGCCAAGAGGTGACAGGACGACCCACAGATACGCAGTATTTT. The chain couples TRBV4-1 to TRBJ2-3; the D gene is possibly TRBD1 (6 bases). CDR1 MGHRA and CDR2 YSYEKL come from the germline V gene. The CDR3 has 17 residues. Between the trimmed V and J ends, which lost 0 bases and 2 bases, there was a span of 15 bases.

In its sample, this clone was seen a few times. The chain is built from TRBV5-1 and TRBJ2-5; 7 bases are shared with TRBD2. Per the germline V gene, CDR1 is SGHRS and CDR2 is YFSETQ. Germline trimming cut 6 bases from V and 1 base from J; bases unmatched to any gene: 6. CDR3 length equals 14 residues. CDR3 in DNA: TGCGCCAGCAAAGTCGGCGGGGGCCAAGAGACCCAGTACTTC. This sequence encodes CASKVGGGQETQYF.

V usage is TRBV4-1 and J usage is TRBJ1-6, with D hard to call. Germline V CDR1 and CDR2: MGHRA, YSYEKL. Trimming left V 6 bases short and J 5 bases short, with 17 bases between. The CDR3 has 16 residues. CDR3: CASRLYSNLDNSPLHF. The CDR3 coding sequence is TGCGCCAGCAGGCTGTACAGTAACTTAGATAATTCACCCCTCCACTTT.

This sequence joins TRBV29-1 and TRBJ2-2; TRBD1 aligns across 8 bases. CDR1 is SQVTM, CDR2 ANQGSEA, per germline. CDR3 length equals 13 residues. V shed 7 bases, J shed 4 bases, and the junction held 5 bases outside the gene matches. CDR3 DNA sequence: TGCAGCGCTGGGACAGGTTCCACCGGGGAGCTGTTTTTT. Its protein product is CSAGTGSTGELFF.